The T cell receptor (beta chain) described here comes from a study of vaccination and CD4 T cells after COVID-19. Across the study: Six males and four females constituted the convalescent cohort, two of whom were Hispanic. Post-COVID samples had a sampling time that fell a median around 100 days after diagnosis (range 35 to 161).

Sequenced with the Oncomine TCR Beta short-read assay was DNA taken from cultured CD4+ T cells. TCRdb passed the PCR reads through MiXCR, listing each CDR3 protein once. In the table there are about 7,200 distinct CDR3 sequences, 33% of which are singletons. Treatment given: roughly 10-day PBMC culture with coronavirus spike peptide pools or control peptides (ViraFEST assay). An unexposed donor provided the CD4+ T cells, which were collected before the COVID-19 pandemic (2011-2018). Antigen-specific T cell expansion with peptide pools preceded TCR sequencing in the ViraFEST approach. Negative selection yielded CD4+ T cells from day-10 cultures. A word on this clonotype: Its cognate antigen is unknown.

The receptor comes from a human donor in good health. Source material: CD4+ T cells from blood, cultured in vitro.

CDR3 loop: CASSAHQGRGLDTQYF. The CDR3, as DNA: TGTGCCAGCAGTGCCCACCAAGGACGGGGCCTGGATACGCAGTATTTT. The V gene is TRBV6-1, the J gene TRBJ2-3; D is perhaps TRBD1 or TRBD2 (5 bases each). The CDR3 spans 16 residues. Germline V gene data show CDR1 as MNHNS and CDR2 as SASEGT. V dropped 4 bases and J dropped 6 bases, with 20 bases sitting between them.